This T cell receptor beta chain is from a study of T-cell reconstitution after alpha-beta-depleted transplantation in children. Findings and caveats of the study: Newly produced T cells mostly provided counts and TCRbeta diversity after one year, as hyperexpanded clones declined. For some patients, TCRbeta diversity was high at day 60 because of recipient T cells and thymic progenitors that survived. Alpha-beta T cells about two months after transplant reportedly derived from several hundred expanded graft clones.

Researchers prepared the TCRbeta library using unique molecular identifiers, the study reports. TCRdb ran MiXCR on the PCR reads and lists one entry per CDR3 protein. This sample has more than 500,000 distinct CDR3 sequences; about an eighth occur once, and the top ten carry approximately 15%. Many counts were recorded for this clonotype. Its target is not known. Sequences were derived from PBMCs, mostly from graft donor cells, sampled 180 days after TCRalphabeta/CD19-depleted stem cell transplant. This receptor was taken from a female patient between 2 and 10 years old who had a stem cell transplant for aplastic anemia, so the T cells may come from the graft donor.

The CDR3 here is CASETSNSEKLFF. CDR3 sequence (DNA): TGTGCCAGCGAAACGAGTAATTCGGAAAAACTGTTTTTT. The J gene is TRBJ1-4, the V gene TRBV2, with D unresolved. The CDR3 consists of 13 residues. The V end lost 8 bases, the J end lost 8 bases, and 15 bases lay between the germline ends. Germline assignment: CDR1 SNHLY and CDR2 FYNNEI. Full variable domain (remainder filled in from reference TRBV2 and TRBJ1-4): EPEVTQTPSHQVTQMGQEVILRCVPISNHLYFYWYRQILGQKVEFLVSFYNNEISEKSEIFDDQFSVERPDGSNFTLKIRSTKLEDSAMYFCASETSNSEKLFFGSGTQLSVL.